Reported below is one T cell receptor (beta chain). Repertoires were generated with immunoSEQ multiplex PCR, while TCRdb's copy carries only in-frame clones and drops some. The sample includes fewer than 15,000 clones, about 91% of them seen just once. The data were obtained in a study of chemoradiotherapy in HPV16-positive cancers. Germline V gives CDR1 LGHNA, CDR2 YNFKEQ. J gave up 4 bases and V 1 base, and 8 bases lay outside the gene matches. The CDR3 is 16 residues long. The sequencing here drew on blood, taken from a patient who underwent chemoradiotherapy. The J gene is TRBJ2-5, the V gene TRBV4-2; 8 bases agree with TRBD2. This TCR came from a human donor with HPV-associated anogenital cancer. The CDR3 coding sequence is TGTGCCAGCAGCCAAGCGAGTTCGGGAGGGGGAGAGACCCAGTACTTC. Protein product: CASSQASSGGGETQYF.